These T cell receptor beta chains were read from a single sample in a study of beta chain features in type 1 diabetes. Data came from immunoSEQ multiplex PCR; TCRdb stores just in-frame clones and leaves some out. The data show under 300,000 clones, with about 8% seen just once and over 0.8% held by the top ten. Sequenced input: central memory CD4+ T cells from blood. All receptors come from a woman younger than 35 in good health. The CDR3 runs from the conserved cysteine through the conserved F or W. Fields, in order: J gene, V gene, clone size, D gene, CDR3 protein, CDR3 DNA. A D gene is named only where the DNA matches it firmly. Expanded clones get a size class; other rows say once, few or many, or leave the size out.

TRBJ2-3,TRBV9,once,NA,CASSVGSGAGANVKTSTDTQYF,TGTGCCAGCAGCGTAGGGTCGGGGGCAGGAGCGAATGTCAAGACTAGCACAGATACGCAGTATTTT
TRBJ1-1,TRBV29-1,NA,NA,CSVDSTDLKAFF,TGCAGCGTTGACTCGACAGACCTGAAAGCTTTCTTT
TRBJ2-1,TRBV6-5,few,NA,CASSLWVSSGTVEQFF,TGTGCCAGCAGTTTATGGGTCAGTAGCGGGACAGTTGAGCAGTTCTTC
TRBJ2-2,TRBV18,NA,NA,CASSPPSWRSNTGELFF,TGTGCCAGCTCACCACCAAGTTGGAGGTCGAACACCGGGGAGCTGTTTTTT
TRBJ2-3,TRBV4-1,NA,TRBD2,CASSQGGLAGDSTDTQYF,TGCGCCAGCAGCCAAGGCGGACTAGCGGGGGATAGCACAGATACGCAGTATTTT
TRBJ1-5,TRBV28,NA,NA,CASSLGSYNQPQHF,TGTGCCAGCAGTTTGGGCAGCTACAATCAGCCCCAGCATTTT
TRBJ2-5,TRBV5-4,NA,NA,CASSRTPGETQYF,TGTGCCAGCAGCCGGACCCCCGGGGAGACCCAGTACTTC
TRBJ2-5,TRBV7-2,few,TRBD1,CASSGDRDQETQYF,TGTGCCAGCAGCGGGGACAGAGACCAAGAGACCCAGTACTTC
TRBJ2-7,TRBV14,many,NA,CASSQKDSFYEQYF,TGTGCCAGCAGCCAAAAGGACAGTTTTTACGAGCAGTACTTC
TRBJ1-2,TRBV5-4,NA,NA,CASSLYNSYGYTF,TGTGCCAGCAGCTTGTATAACAGCTATGGCTACACCTTC
TRBJ2-3,TRBV6-5,NA,NA,CASRLGATGTDTQYF,TGTGCCAGCAGACTGGGCGCTACTGGCACAGATACGCAGTATTTT
TRBJ1-1,TRBV27,NA,NA,CASSLDLYGGEAFF,TGTGCCAGCAGTTTAGACTTGTACGGGGGAGAAGCTTTCTTT
TRBJ2-1,TRBV7-9,many,TRBD2,CASSSGTSGTNEQFF,TGTGCCAGCAGCTCCGGGACTAGCGGCACTAATGAGCAGTTCTTC
TRBJ2-5,TRBV5-4,NA,NA,CASSQRGGETQYF,TGTGCCAGCAGCCAGAGGGGCGGAGAGACCCAGTACTTC
TRBJ1-5,TRBV18,NA,NA,CASSPAGGNQPQHF,TGTGCCAGCTCACCGGCCGGGGGGAATCAGCCCCAGCATTTT
TRBJ2-3,TRBV4-3,NA,NA,CASSQDREYADTQYF,TGCGCCAGCAGCCAAGATAGGGAGTATGCAGATACGCAGTATTTT
TRBJ2-5,TRBV7-8,few,TRBD1,CASSYGQGPGETQYF,TGTGCCAGCAGCTATGGACAGGGGCCGGGAGAGACCCAGTACTTC
TRBJ2-3,TRBV7-2,few,NA,CASLIDRGTDTQYF,TGTGCCAGCCTCATCGATAGGGGCACAGATACGCAGTATTTT
TRBJ2-7,TRBV7-2,NA,NA,CASTSLGSGRGTYEQYF,TGTGCCAGCACCTCCCTAGGGTCGGGAAGAGGGACCTACGAGCAGTACTTC
TRBJ1-6,TRBV14,few,NA,CASSRPGGSSPLHF,TGTGCCAGCAGCCGCCCAGGAGGGTCATCACCCCTCCACTTT
TRBJ2-1,TRBV7-2,NA,NA,CASSLAGAGLYNEQFF,TGTGCCAGCAGCTTAGCGGGGGCGGGACTATACAATGAGCAGTTCTTC
TRBJ2-7,TRBV2,NA,TRBD2,CASHELAGLSEQYF,TGTGCCAGCCACGAACTAGCGGGACTCTCCGAGCAGTACTTC
TRBJ1-1,TRBV15,NA,NA,CATSRETWNTEAFF,TGTGCCACCAGCAGAGAAACGTGGAACACTGAAGCTTTCTTT
TRBJ2-2,TRBV4-2,NA,NA,CASSRDSNTGELFF,TGTGCCAGCAGCCGGGACTCGAACACCGGGGAGCTGTTTTTT
TRBJ2-3,TRBV6-1,NA,NA,CASRRTWGTDTQYF,TGTGCCAGCAGAAGGACTTGGGGGACAGATACGCAGTATTTT
TRBJ2-3,TRBV15,NA,NA,CATSPRLFTDTQYF,TGTGCCACCAGCCCAAGACTCTTCACAGATACGCAGTATTTT
TRBJ1-4,TRBV7-8,NA,TRBD1,CASSSGQGYNEKLFF,TGTGCCAGCAGCTCGGGACAGGGGTATAATGAAAAACTGTTTTTT
TRBJ1-1,TRBV27,NA,NA,CASRKSTANTEAFF,TGTGCCAGCAGAAAGTCGACAGCGAACACTGAAGCTTTCTTT
TRBJ2-7,TRBV4-1,few,NA,CASSEGSSYEQYF,TGCGCCAGCAGCGAAGGGAGCTCCTACGAGCAGTACTTC
TRBJ1-1,TRBV30,NA,NA,CAWSVKGYTEAFF,TGTGCCTGGAGTGTAAAGGGGTACACTGAAGCTTTCTTT
TRBJ1-2,TRBV7-9,NA,TRBD1,CASSPRTGNDYGYTF,TGTGCCAGCAGCCCCAGGACAGGGAATGACTATGGCTACACCTTC
TRBJ2-5,TRBV15,few,TRBD1,CATSRDRGLETQYF,TGTGCCACCAGCCGGGACAGGGGTTTAGAGACCCAGTACTTC
TRBJ2-3,TRBV25-1,NA,NA,CASSIGGSTDTQYF,TGTGCCAGCAGTATTGGTGGGAGCACAGATACGCAGTATTTT
TRBJ2-5,TRBV5-1,few,NA,CASSLGVEETQYF,TGCGCCAGCAGCTTGGGGGTAGAGGAGACCCAGTACTTC
TRBJ1-1,TRBV18,NA,NA,CASFGGRGRTEAFF,TGTGCCAGCTTTGGAGGTAGGGGAAGAACTGAAGCTTTCTTT
TRBJ2-3,TRBV9,NA,TRBD2,CASSVDWSGGSTDTQYF,TGTGCCAGCAGCGTAGACTGGAGCGGGGGGTCCACAGATACGCAGTATTTT
TRBJ1-5,TRBV2,many,NA,CASSGGHVPNQPQHF,TGTGCCAGCAGTGGGGGACATGTCCCCAATCAGCCCCAGCATTTT
TRBJ1-2,TRBV5-6,few,NA,CASSLNRYGYTF,TGTGCCAGCAGCCTAAATCGGTATGGCTACACCTTC
TRBJ2-1,TRBV11-1,few,TRBD2,CASSYLPRGIAGYNEQFF,TGTGCCAGCAGCTACCTTCCGCGAGGGATAGCGGGATACAATGAGCAGTTCTTC
TRBJ1-4,TRBV2,few,NA,CASRDLREKLFF,TGTGCCAGCAGGGACTTAAGGGAAAAACTGTTTTTT
TRBJ2-2,TRBV2,few,NA,CASSSQGNTGELFF,TGTGCCAGCAGTTCCCAGGGTAACACCGGGGAGCTGTTTTTT
TRBJ1-2,TRBV2,NA,TRBD1,CASLVQGAVSGGYTF,TGTGCCAGCCTTGTTCAGGGGGCTGTTTCGGGAGGCTACACCTTC
TRBJ1-1,TRBV7-3,few,TRBD1,CASSFTGARGTEAFF,TGTGCCAGCAGCTTCACAGGGGCGAGGGGGACTGAAGCTTTCTTT
TRBJ2-5,TRBV2,NA,TRBD1,CASTDPGQGNQETQYF,TGTGCCAGCACTGACCCGGGACAGGGTAACCAAGAGACCCAGTACTTC
TRBJ2-1,TRBV18,few,NA,CASRGNTGYTHNEQFF,TGTGCCAGCCGCGGAAACACAGGGTACACACACAATGAGCAGTTCTTC
TRBJ2-5,TRBV5-4,once,TRBD1,CASSPQGEKTQYF,TGTGCCAGCAGCCCACAGGGGGAGAAGACCCAGTACTTC
TRBJ2-1,TRBV29-1,NA,NA,CSVDASFDNEQFF,TGCAGCGTTGACGCCTCCTTTGACAATGAGCAGTTCTTC
TRBJ1-2,TRBV5-6,few,NA,CASQSGVLSGYTF,TGTGCCAGCCAAAGTGGGGTTTTGAGTGGCTACACCTTC
TRBJ2-7,TRBV7-2,many,TRBD2,CASSPSALAGGNSYEQYF,TGTGCCAGCAGCCCTAGTGCCCTTGCGGGGGGGAACTCCTACGAGCAGTACTTC
TRBJ2-3,TRBV7-2,many,TRBD2,CASRSAGGRTDTQYF,TGTGCCAGCAGATCCGCGGGAGGCCGCACAGATACGCAGTATTTT
TRBJ2-7,TRBV7-8,few,NA,CASSSRQIGGYEQYF,TGTGCCAGCAGCTCGAGACAAATTGGGGGCTACGAGCAGTACTTC
TRBJ1-2,TRBV4-1,few,NA,CASSPQQTRDSLYGYTF,TGCGCCAGCAGCCCACAACAAACCCGGGATTCACTATATGGCTACACCTTC
TRBJ1-1,TRBV7-9,few,NA,CASSFQGMVNTEAFF,TGTGCCAGCAGCTTCCAGGGGATGGTGAACACTGAAGCTTTCTTT
TRBJ1-1,TRBV7-3,many,NA,CASSLTAGTEAFF,TGTGCCAGCAGCTTAACTGCGGGAACTGAAGCTTTCTTT
TRBJ1-2,TRBV27,few,TRBD1,CASSLTPDRAVGYTF,TGTGCCAGCAGTCTTACCCCGGACAGGGCGGTTGGCTACACCTTC